Listed here are 25 T cell receptor beta chains from one sample, sequenced in a study of T cell repertoires in aging, cancer and after chemotherapy. TCR beta rearrangements were amplified from peripheral blood genomic DNA. TRB rearrangements spanning V, D and J were amplified using mixed TRB-A/B primers. TCRdb fed the multiplex PCR reads into MiXCR, producing one record per CDR3 protein. The repertoire holds about 6,200 distinct CDR3 sequences, with 27% as singletons. The material sequenced was blood. These receptor sequences come from a human donor in good health.

This clonotype occurred a few times. This chain connects TRBV25-1 to TRBJ1-6, with 9 bases matching TRBD1. V lost 5 bases, J lost 8 bases, and 7 bases stayed unmatched. This CDR3 has 15 residues. Germline values: CDR1 MGHDK, CDR2 SYGVNS. The chain's CDR3 is CASSTGDRVDSPLHF. In DNA, the CDR3 is TGTGCCAGCAGTACGGGGGACAGGGTCGATTCACCCCTCCACTTT.

By share of the sample, this clonotype is medium-sized (0.01 to 0.1%). The J gene is TRBJ2-7, the V gene TRBV6-1, with D possibly being TRBD1 (6 bases). The CDR3 covers 15 residues. CDR1 is MNHNS and CDR2 is SASEGT in the germline V gene. Trimming took 5 bases from V and 1 from J, leaving 15 bases between them. The CDR3 coding sequence is TGTGCCAGCAGTCATCGGGACAAACCTTCCTACGAGCAGTACGTC. It translates to CASSHRDKPSYEQYV.

This chain connects TRBV19 to TRBJ2-4, with TRBD2 matching 8 bases. V shed 4 bases and J 0 bases; nucleotides not matched to a gene: 8. CDR1 is LNHDA and CDR2 is SQIVND in the germline V gene (reference sequence). CDR3 size: 17 residues. CDR3: CASSTPTSGPAKNIQYF. CDR3 sequence (DNA): TGTGCCAGTAGTACTCCCACTAGCGGACCAGCCAAAAACATTCAGTACTTC.

This clonotype is judged medium-sized. The V and J genes are TRBV7-2 and TRBJ2-3; tentatively, D is TRBD2 (5 bases). V was cut by 5 bases and J by 9 bases, with 12 bases left in between. This CDR3 has 12 residues. CDR1 and CDR2 from the germline V gene are SGHTA and FQGNSA. The CDR3 region is CASSLIGGTQYF. The CDR3 DNA reads as TGTGCCAGCAGCCTCATAGGAGGCACGCAGTATTTT.

By share, this clonotype ranks as medium-sized. The chain links TRBV30 to TRBJ1-2; no clear D gene. Trimming removed 4 bases at V and 8 bases at J, with 17 bases between. The CDR3 is made up of 13 amino acids. The V gene's germline CDR1 is GTSNPN and CDR2 SVGIG (reference sequence). The CDR3 coding sequence is TGTGCCTGGACCGGAAGTTATAAAGAAGGCTACACCTTC. Amino acid sequence: CAWTGSYKEGYTF.

This clonotype is medium-sized (0.01 to 0.1%) by share. In DNA, the CDR3 is TGTGCCAGCAGCTCCCGAACGGCCAAGGGTCTACTAATGTACTATGGCTACACCTTC. Protein product: CASSSRTAKGLLMYYGYTF. The gene calls are TRBV7-9 and TRBJ1-2; D is ambiguous. Per germline, CDR1 SEHNR and CDR2 FQNEAQ (reference sequence). The ends were cut back, 4 bases at V and 3 bases at J, with 27 bases in the middle. The CDR3 consists of 19 residues.

This clonotype is medium-sized (0.01 to 0.1%). The rearrangement links TRBV5-5 to TRBJ2-2; D perhaps matches TRBD1 (5 bases). This CDR3 has 16 amino acids. The germline gives CDR1 SGHKS, CDR2 YYEKEE (reference sequence). The V and J ends lost 4 bases and 6 bases respectively, with 19 bases between them. CDR3 loop: CASSTIQGIGAGELFF. In DNA, the CDR3 is TGTGCCAGCAGCACTATCCAGGGAATAGGCGCCGGGGAGCTGTTTTTT.

By its share, this clonotype is medium-sized (0.01 to 0.1%). This rearrangement joins TRBV5-4 to TRBJ2-1; 11 bases line up with TRBD2. Germline V CDR1 and CDR2: SGHNT, YYREEE (reference sequence). The J segment lost 7 bases and the V segment lost 1 base, leaving 7 bases of the junction unmatched. This CDR3 has 16 residues. The CDR3 DNA reads TGTGCCAGCAGCTTGCCTCTAGCGGGAGGACAGAATGAGCAGTTCTTC. Translating gives CASSLPLAGGQNEQFF.

This clonotype is deemed medium-sized (0.01 to 0.1%). The J gene is TRBJ2-2, the V gene TRBV7-9, with a weak D call TRBD1 (6 bases). The CDR3 totals 17 residues. Trimming shortened V by 4 bases and J by 0 bases, and 15 bases separated the two germline ends. Germline values: CDR1 SEHNR, CDR2 FQNEAQ (reference sequence). The CDR3 DNA reads as TGTGCCAGCAGCTCCCCCCAGGGGCAGTCGAACACCGGGGAGCTGTTTTTT. Translated: CASSSPQGQSNTGELFF.

By share of the sample, this clonotype is medium-sized (0.01 to 0.1%). The chain uses TRBV27 and TRBJ2-1; possibly TRBD1 or TRBD2 for D (5 bases each). The CDR3 runs to 11 residues. Trimming left V 5 bases short and J 10 bases short, with 9 bases between. The germline CDR1 and CDR2 sequences are MNHEY and SMNVEV (reference sequence). The CDR3 sequence is CASSTGTEQFF. For the CDR3, the DNA is TGTGCCAGCAGTACCGGGACGGAGCAGTTCTTC.

The chain recombines TRBV28 with TRBJ1-6; D perhaps matches TRBD1 (6 bases). The V end lost 3 bases, the J end lost 0 bases, and 12 bases lay between the germline ends. The CDR3 contains 17 residues. CDR1 is MDHEN, CDR2 SYDVKM, per germline. The CDR3 coding sequence is TGTGCCAGCAGTTTTGTAGACAGGCGCTCCTATAATTCACCCCTCCACTTT. Protein sequence: CASSFVDRRSYNSPLHF.

The chain has TRBV15 and TRBJ2-1; possible D gene TRBD2, 5 bases. This CDR3 has 12 amino acids. Germline CDR1 is LNHNV and CDR2 is YYDKDF (reference sequence). Trimming removed 0 bases at V and 9 bases at J, with 6 bases between. CDR3 sequence (DNA): TGTGCCACCAGCAGAGATGAGGGTGAGCAGTTCTTC. Translated, it gives CATSRDEGEQFF.

On this clonotype: Given a much more abundant clone one base away, this may be a read error. The chain uses TRBV6-5 and TRBJ2-7; D gene ambiguous. This CDR3 has 12 residues. CDR1 MNHEY and CDR2 SVGAGI come from the germline V gene. Trimming removed 6 bases from V and 2 bases from J, with 8 bases in between. The CDR3 region has the DNA TGTGCCAGCAGCCGCGACACCTACGAGCAGTACGTC. It yields the protein CASSRDTYEQYV.

The sample holds a few counts of this clonotype. The chain joins TRBV7-9 to TRBJ2-3, with D possibly TRBD2 on 5 matching bases. The ends were cut back, 1 base at V and 6 bases at J, with 17 bases in the middle. The CDR3 is 16 amino acids. Germline CDR1 reads SEHNR; CDR2 reads FQNEAQ (reference sequence). The CDR3 DNA reads TGTGCCAGCAGCTTAGTGCGGGTCGTCAGGTTGGATACGCAGTATTTT. Amino acids: CASSLVRVVRLDTQYF.

This clonotype is labeled medium-sized. The chain links TRBV6-6 to TRBJ2-7; 10 bases align to TRBD1. The CDR3 covers 13 residues. Germline V lookup: CDR1 MNHNY, CDR2 SVGAGI (reference sequence). The V gene end was trimmed by 6 bases and the J gene end by 5 bases; junction bases not matched to a gene: 4. The CDR3 loop is CASSQTGGNEQYF. CDR3 nucleotides: TGTGCCAGCAGCCAGACAGGGGGCAACGAGCAGTACTTC.

This clonotype was counted only a few times. The V gene is TRBV6-1, the J gene TRBJ2-1, with 9 bases lining up with TRBD2. Germline V gives CDR1 MNHNS, CDR2 SASEGT. V shed 4 bases and J 4 bases; nucleotides not matched to a gene: 11. The CDR3 totals 17 residues. The CDR3 loop is CASSAAYSGRGYNEQFF. The CDR3 DNA reads as TGTGCCAGCAGTGCCGCTTATAGCGGGAGAGGGTACAATGAGCAGTTCTTC.

This clonotype is classed as medium-sized. The gene calls are TRBV11-3 and TRBJ1-2; 7 bases fit TRBD1. CDR1 SGHNT and CDR2 YENEEA come from the germline V gene. With V trimmed by 5 bases and J by 2 bases, 5 bases remained unmatched. CDR3 length: 14 residues. CDR3 in amino acids: CASSLRQGNYGYTF. The CDR3 bases are TGTGCCAGCAGCCTTCGACAGGGAAACTATGGCTACACCTTC.

As concerns this clonotype: This may stem from a read error, because a much larger clone lies one nucleotide away. V and J are TRBV7-9 and TRBJ2-1, with unresolved D. CDR3 length equals 15 residues. CDR1 and CDR2 from the germline V gene are SEHNR and FQNEAQ (reference sequence). Trimming cost V 5 bases and J 0 bases, with 11 bases left between them. CDR3 DNA: TGTGCCAGCAGCCAGAGCAGGAGCTCCTACAATGAGCAGTTCTTC. Translated, it gives CASSQSRSSYNEQFF.

This clonotype is medium-sized in the sample. The J gene is TRBJ1-1, the V gene TRBV15; 9 positions match TRBD1. CDR3 length equals 15 residues. V was pared by 3 bases and J by 4 bases, with 6 bases of the junction left unmatched. CDR1 and CDR2 from the germline V gene are LNHNV and YYDKDF (reference sequence). This CDR3 is CATSSLQGAGTEAFF. For the CDR3, the DNA is TGTGCCACCAGCAGCCTACAGGGGGCTGGCACTGAAGCTTTCTTT.

V is TRBV20-1 and J is TRBJ2-6; 8 bases align to TRBD1. Germline CDR1 is DFQATT and CDR2 is SNEGSKA (reference sequence). The CDR3 totals 15 residues. V lost 2 bases, J lost 4 bases, and 4 bases stayed unmatched. CDR3 residues: CSARQGAEGANVLTF. DNA for the CDR3: TGCAGTGCTAGACAGGGGGCGGAAGGGGCCAACGTCCTGACTTTC.

By sample share, this clonotype is medium-sized. The chain joins TRBV20-1 to TRBJ1-1; the D gene is possibly TRBD1 (6 bases). Germline V gene lookup returns CDR1 DFQATT and CDR2 SNEGSKA (reference sequence). V dropped 0 bases and J dropped 1 base, with 15 bases sitting between them. This CDR3 contains 16 residues. The CDR3 is CSAREVWGQGNTEAFF. CDR3 coding DNA: TGCAGTGCTAGAGAAGTGTGGGGGCAGGGGAACACTGAAGCTTTCTTT.

The V call is TRBV6-6, the J call TRBJ1-4; 9 positions match TRBD1. V dropped 2 bases and J dropped 8; count of bases not matched to a gene: 3. CDR3 length equals 14 residues. Germline V gene lookup returns CDR1 MNHNY and CDR2 SVGAGI (reference sequence). The CDR3 sequence: CASSYGQGREKLFF. DNA of the CDR3: TGTGCCAGCAGTTACGGACAGGGGCGAGAAAAACTGTTTTTT.

The chain couples TRBV20-1 to TRBJ1-2; 12 bases match TRBD1. Germline assignment: CDR1 DFQATT and CDR2 SNEGSKA (reference sequence). Trimming removed 0 bases from V and 2 bases from J; junction bases left unmatched: 7. The CDR3 consists of 17 residues. CDR3 protein: CSARDRMGQGANYGYTF. The CDR3 coding sequence is TGCAGTGCTAGAGATCGAATGGGACAGGGGGCGAACTATGGCTACACCTTC.

A note on this clonotype: A much larger clone sits a single nucleotide away, making a read error possible. The CDR3 DNA reads as TGTGCCAGCAGCTCCACAGGGCCAGGGAATTTC. Protein product: CASSSTGPGNF. This chain connects TRBV11-2 to TRBJ2-7; TRBD1 might be the D (6 bases). The germline V gene has CDR1 SGHAT and CDR2 FQNNGV. The CDR3 runs to 11 residues. The entire variable domain, with the rest obtained from reference TRBV11-2 and TRBJ2-7, is as follows: EAGVAQSPRYKIIEKRQSVAFWCNPISGHATLYWYQQILGQGPKLLIQFQNNGVVDDSQLPKDRFSAERLKGVDSTLKIQPAKLEDSAVYLCASSSTGPGNFGPGTRLTVT.

This clonotype is medium-sized by share. This chain uses TRBV29-1 with TRBJ2-1; the D is unclear. The CDR3 runs to 10 residues. V lost 0 bases, J lost 16 bases, and 10 bases lay in between. In germline, CDR1 is SQVTM, CDR2 ANQGSEA. CDR3 protein: CSVEDPGNFF. The CDR3 region has the DNA TGCAGCGTTGAAGATCCTGGGAACTTCTTC.